This T cell receptor beta chain is drawn from a study of OX40 agonist ivuxolimab in advanced cancers. Study-level background: Patients took ivuxolimab, an agonistic anti-OX40 (CD134) antibody. Patients got intravenous ivuxolimab at 0.01 to 10 mg/kg every 2 weeks.

Exclusion of a patient followed from autoimmune disease history or systemic immunosuppression. Profiled with immunoSEQ multiplex PCR; TCRdb holds only in-frame clones, not every one. The sample holds about 84,000 clones, approximately 95% seen once. From germline, CDR1 is SNHLY and CDR2 FYNNEI. The V and J ends lost 5 bases and 0 bases respectively, with 11 bases between them. The CDR3 spans 15 residues. Sequences were derived from CD4+ or CD8+ T cells sorted from blood, sampled in a trial of the OX40 agonist ivuxolimab. The origin of this receptor is an adult with an advanced solid tumor such as melanoma, head and neck, liver or kidney cancer. The chain couples TRBV2 to TRBJ2-1, with D possibly being TRBD1 or TRBD2 (5 bases each). CDR3 protein: CASSPGTYSYNEQFF. Written as DNA, the CDR3 is TGTGCCAGCAGTCCCGGGACGTACTCCTACAATGAGCAGTTCTTC.